Below, one T cell receptor beta chain is given with its context. There is no known antigen for this receptor. The input lacks base qualities; no much larger clone sits a single base away. Here V drops 4 bases and J drops 7 bases, and the junction holds 16 bases not matched to any gene. The CDR3 numbers 16 residues from cysteine through phenylalanine. CDR3 DNA only is kept here, 48 bases in frame from base 1. The CDR1 and CDR2 encoded by the germline V gene are SGHRS and YFSETQ. The record originates from a study of blood T cell repertoires in COVID-19 (TCRdb year 2020). For the study in its entirety: Samples from collaborators originated in the United States, Italy and Spain and spanned both the acute and convalescent phases of COVID-19. The prospective study material was composed of cDNA or gDNA derived from T cells, B-cell-depleted T cells, or PBMCs. Deeply sampled blood TCRbeta repertoires from subjects exposed to, actively infected with, or recovered from COVID-19 were included in the dataset. The repertoires were released in a freely available public database intended as a resource for research on the immune response to SARS-CoV-2. Samples came from the ongoing ImmuneRACE study (first 160 participants) plus 1,254 subjects from 6 global collaborators. A de-identified subject ID, COVID-19 status, age in years and sex were almost always included in the sample metadata. Where available, HLA class I and class II types were taken from metadata supplied by the sample provider and were not determined by assay-based typing. Findings and caveats that apply to the study as a whole: The quantity of clinical and demographic metadata differed by source and by participant and was supplied without curation.

Collaborating institutions collected whole blood in K2EDTA tubes following their own protocols. For TCRbeta analysis, collaborator samples were shipped as frozen whole blood, as isolated PBMCs, or as DNA extracted from either sample type. The immunoSEQ Assay, a bias-controlled multiplex PCR, was used to amplify TCRbeta CDR3 regions from genomic DNA. In the authors' own workflow: Within the assay, amplification of reference gene primers was used to estimate how many nucleated cells each sample contained. Sequence reads were collapsed and filtered to measure the absolute abundance of every unique TCRbeta CDR3 rearrangement. For each sample, productive Simpson clonality was calculated by taking the square root of Simpson's diversity index across productive rearrangements. TCRdb provides this immuneACCESS table in a form limited to in-frame rearrangements. Some clones are lacking; in checked studies, under half of them reflect an unresolved V gene, and why the rest are absent is not known. Clone size and V and J calls were adopted from that table, with D and trimming inferred from the DNA. The sample table shows fewer than 120,000 clones, and roughly four fifths are seen once. The ten largest clonotypes hold more than 15% of the sample.

This receptor was taken from an older woman with acute or convalescent COVID-19. The sequence links TRBV5-1 to TRBJ2-7; 8 middle bases align to TRBD1. The sequenced sample was peripheral blood. The nucleotides are TGCGCCAGCAGCGCAGGAACAGGGGGTGGGTTCCGGGAGCAGTACTTC. Translated, it gives CASSAGTGGGFREQYF.